What follows are 14 T cell receptor beta chains derived from one specimen sequenced in a study of blood T cells in healthy people across ages. Sample-barcoded 5' priming and a J-beta primer mix drove a second PCR of about 7 to 11 cycles. Using its own MiXCR run on the 5' RACE reads, TCRdb lists one record per CDR3 protein. The table lists around 520,000 distinct CDR3 sequences, roughly a quarter of them singletons. The same data also contributed to another study, on T cells of mothers and their children.

Sample: blood. Receptors were obtained from a boy younger than 10 in good health.

This clonotype was seen repeatedly, ten times or more. The rearrangement uses TRBV10-3 and TRBJ2-7, with 8 nucleotides matching TRBD2. This CDR3 comprises 12 residues. Trimming removed 11 bases from V and 4 bases from J; junction bases left unmatched: 7. Germline V gene lookup returns CDR1 ENHRY and CDR2 SYGVKD. The CDR3 loop reads CASGREGYEQYF. CDR3 nucleotide sequence: TGTGCCTCGGGCCGGGAGGGGTACGAGCAGTACTTC.

The chain couples TRBV10-3 to TRBJ2-5; D call uncertain. The ends were cut back, 6 bases at V and 5 bases at J, with 16 bases in the middle. The CDR3 has 14 residues. Germline V gene sequence: CDR1 ENHRY, CDR2 SYGVKD. In DNA, the CDR3 is TGTGCCATCAGCCATGTTCTGGCGTTGGAGACCCAGTACTTC. Amino acid sequence: CAISHVLALETQYF.

This clonotype was seen a few times. V gene TRBV28 combines with J gene TRBJ2-4; 10 bases agree with TRBD2. J was trimmed by 3 bases and V by 5 bases; bases with no gene match: 10. The CDR3 has 17 amino acids. From germline, CDR1 is MDHEN and CDR2 SYDVKM. The CDR3 bases are TGTGCCAGCAGTGTTCTAGCGGGAGAGGGTGGCAAAAACATTCAGTACTTC. Protein sequence: CASSVLAGEGGKNIQYF.

Points on this clonotype: The junction differs from germline at one of its ends, possibly a read error. J is TRBJ2-2 and V is TRBV5-5; TRBD1 matches at 8 bases. In germline, CDR1 is SGHKS, CDR2 YYEKEE (reference sequence). The CDR3 runs to 17 residues. CDR3 bases: TGTGCCAGCAGCTTGAGGCCAGGGGGCGCAATCACCGGGGAGCTGTCTTTT. Amino acid sequence: CASSLRPGGAITGELSF.

The genes are TRBV7-2 and TRBJ1-1; D is undetermined. Germline assignment: CDR1 SGHTA and CDR2 FQGNSA. Trimming left V 5 bases short and J 4 bases short, with 17 bases between. The CDR3 length is 15 residues. This chain's CDR3 is CASSLRTYSLTEAFF. CDR3 nucleotides: TGTGCCAGCAGCCTCAGGACTTATTCGCTCACTGAAGCTTTCTTT. The variable domain in full, completed from reference TRBV7-2 and TRBJ1-1, reads GAGVSQSPSNKVTEKGKDVELRCDPISGHTALYWYRQSLGQGLEFLIYFQGNSAPDKSGLPSDRFSAERTGGSVSTLTIQRTQQEDSAVYLCASSLRTYSLTEAFFGQGTRLTVV.

CDR3 sequence: CASSYAGAGGTEAFF. The CDR3 region has the DNA TGTGCCAGCAGTTACGCGGGGGCTGGTGGGACTGAAGCTTTCTTT. V and J are TRBV6-5 and TRBJ1-1; perhaps TRBD1 as D (6 bases). V was cut by 2 bases and J by 5 bases, with 15 bases left in between. The germline V gene encodes CDR1 MNHEY and CDR2 SVGAGI. The CDR3 is 15 amino acids.

Details on this clonotype: The junction departs from the called germline gene at one end, perhaps through a read error. This chain connects TRBV7-6 to TRBJ2-1; no clear D gene. Germline V gene data show CDR1 as SGHVS and CDR2 as FNYEAQ. This CDR3 spans 12 amino acids. CDR3 in DNA: TGTGCCAGCAGCTTAGAGCGCACCCTTCTTTCCTTC. This codes for CASSLERTLLSF.

V and J are TRBV4-1 and TRBJ2-5, with 12 bases matching TRBD2. Germline V lookup: CDR1 MGHRA, CDR2 YSYEKL. This CDR3 is 15 amino acids long. The trim removed 4 bases at V and 7 bases at J, leaving 7 bases unmatched. In DNA form, the CDR3 reads TGCGCCAGCAGCCGGACTAGCGGGGCCGAAGGGACCCAGTACTTC. It specifies CASSRTSGAEGTQYF.

The chain recombines TRBV12-3 or TRBV12-4 with TRBJ1-2; tentative D call: TRBD1 (6 bases). V lost 10 bases to trimming and J lost 0 bases, with 21 bases between them. This CDR3 has 16 amino acids. The CDR3 loop reads CATNQPGQNSNYGYTF. The DNA of the CDR3 is TGTGCCACCAATCAACCCGGACAGAATTCTAACTATGGCTACACCTTC.

The V and J genes are TRBV6-5 and TRBJ1-2; the D gene is possibly TRBD1 (5 bases). CDR3 length: 15 amino acids. V dropped 7 bases and J dropped 13 bases, with 28 bases sitting between them. Germline assignment: CDR1 MNHEY and CDR2 SVGAGI. In DNA, the CDR3 is TGTGCCAGCACCCAGTCAATGGGGCGTAAAGAGGTCCTCACCTTC. It is translated as CASTQSMGRKEVLTF.

V is TRBV4-3 and J is TRBJ2-2; TRBD2 matches 8 bases. Per the germline V gene, CDR1 is LGHNA and CDR2 is YSLEER. This CDR3 spans 13 amino acids. The junction had 8 bases not matched to a gene; V was cut back by 11 bases and J by 6 bases. CDR3 coding DNA: TGCGCCTCTAAAGCGGGAGAGTCCGGGGAGCTGTTTTTT. It encodes CASKAGESGELFF.

The genes are TRBV9 and TRBJ1-5, with D unresolved. The CDR3 contains 14 residues. V was shortened by 3 bases and J by 0 bases, with 7 bases between the two germline ends. Per the germline V gene, CDR1 is SGDLS and CDR2 is YYNGEE. CDR3 amino acids: CASSGGDSNQPQHF. Written as DNA, the CDR3 is TGTGCCAGCAGCGGTGGAGATAGCAATCAGCCCCAGCATTTT. Variable domain in full (rest from reference TRBV9 and TRBJ1-5): DSGVTQTPKHLITATGQRVTLRCSPRSGDLSVYWYQQSLDQGLQFLIQYYNGEERAKGNILERFSAQQFPDLHSELNLSSLELGDSALYFCASSGGDSNQPQHFGDGTRLSIL.

CDR3 in amino acids: CSARDSGSFGELFF. CDR3 nucleotide sequence: TGCAGCGCCCGGGATAGCGGGAGTTTCGGGGAGCTGTTTTTT. The chain links TRBV20-1 to TRBJ2-2; 9 bases line up with TRBD2. Germline CDR1 and CDR2: DFQATT and SNEGSKA (reference sequence). The CDR3 extends over 14 amino acids.

There are a few counts of this clonotype. V is TRBV9 and J is TRBJ2-1; 8 bases fit TRBD2. Looked up from germline, CDR1 is SGDLS and CDR2 is YYNGEE. There are 14 residues in the CDR3. V was clipped by 1 base and J by 5 bases; unmatched bases: 2. CDR3 coding DNA: TGTGCCAGCAGCGTATCGGGGGGGCACAATGAGCAGTTCTTC. Its translation is CASSVSGGHNEQFF.